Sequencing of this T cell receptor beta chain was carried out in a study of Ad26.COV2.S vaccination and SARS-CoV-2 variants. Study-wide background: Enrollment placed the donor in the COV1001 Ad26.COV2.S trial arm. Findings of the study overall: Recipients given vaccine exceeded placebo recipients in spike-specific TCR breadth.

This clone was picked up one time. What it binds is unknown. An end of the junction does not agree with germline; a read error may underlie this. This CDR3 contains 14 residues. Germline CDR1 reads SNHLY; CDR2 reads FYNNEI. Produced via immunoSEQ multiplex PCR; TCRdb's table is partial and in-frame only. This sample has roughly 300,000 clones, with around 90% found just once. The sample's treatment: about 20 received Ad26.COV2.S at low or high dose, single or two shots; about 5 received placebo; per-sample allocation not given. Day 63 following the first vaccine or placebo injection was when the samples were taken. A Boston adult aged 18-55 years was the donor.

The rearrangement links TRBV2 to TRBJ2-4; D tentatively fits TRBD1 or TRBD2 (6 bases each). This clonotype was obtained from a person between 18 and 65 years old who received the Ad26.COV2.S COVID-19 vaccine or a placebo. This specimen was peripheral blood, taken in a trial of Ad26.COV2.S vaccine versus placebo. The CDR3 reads CASSSKRTVGGPNF. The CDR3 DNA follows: TGTGCCAGCAGCTCAAAAAGGACAGTGGGGGGACCGAACTTC.